The text below deals with one TCR beta chain. Its antigen is still unknown. This record comes from a study of T cell repertoires in cytomegalovirus infection. Looking at the study overall: In public TCR beta signatures, there were indications of both CMV infection and matching HLA type.

Findings and limits, study-wide: HLA-C-restricted CMV clonotypes gave the most frequent clonotype in two of eight donors. There were carriers of CMV plus the relevant HLA, and cumulative public TCR beta family frequency identified them.

TCRdb passed the reads through MiXCR, listing each CDR3 protein once. Of hundreds of thousands of distinct CDR3 sequences listed, about 33% are singletons. The germline V and J ends were trimmed by 1 base and 1 base, with 15 bases remaining between them. The CDR3 spans 17 residues. The germline gives CDR1 MGHDK, CDR2 SYGVNS. The rearrangement links TRBV25-1 to TRBJ2-3; the D call may be TRBD1 or TRBD2 (5 bases each). This receptor was identified in a human donor in good health (CMV status not recorded). Some clones in this sample may be carry-over from other donors' samples. Sequencing was done on a sample of PBMCs. The CDR3 loop is CASSEFGGLGRTDTQYF. The CDR3 region has the DNA TGTGCCAGCAGTGAATTTGGGGGTCTAGGGCGCACAGATACGCAGTATTTT.